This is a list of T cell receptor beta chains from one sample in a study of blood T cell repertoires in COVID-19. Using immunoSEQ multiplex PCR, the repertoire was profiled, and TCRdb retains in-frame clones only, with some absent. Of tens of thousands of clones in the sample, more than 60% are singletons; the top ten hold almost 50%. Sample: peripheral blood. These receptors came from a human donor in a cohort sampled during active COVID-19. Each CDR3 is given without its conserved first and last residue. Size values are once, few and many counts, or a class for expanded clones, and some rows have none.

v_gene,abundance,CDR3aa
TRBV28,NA,ASSPWTSGRVYEQY
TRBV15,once,ATLQGFGSTEQY
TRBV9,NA,ASSVELRTEAF
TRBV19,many,ASSLGRIYGYT
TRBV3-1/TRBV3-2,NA,ASSQPDSLQRRSGRCTGELF
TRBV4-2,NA,ASSQVGASDTQY
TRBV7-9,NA,ASSLVAVSYEQY
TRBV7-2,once,ASSLVAGAGYNEQF
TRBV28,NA,ASSTGTSGSEQF
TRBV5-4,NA,ASSRGQGNYNEQF
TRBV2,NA,ASSLGLAGGAYEQY
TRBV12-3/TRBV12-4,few,ASGQGYGYT
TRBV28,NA,ASSFTQAGTGELF
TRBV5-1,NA,ASRNPSGRALYQETQY
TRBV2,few,ASRKDINTGELF
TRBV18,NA,ASSQLGETQY
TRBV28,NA,ASSLAWQENEKLF
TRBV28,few,ASSLRGTYEQY
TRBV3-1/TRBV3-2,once,ASSQATGHCDSFCTDTQY
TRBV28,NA,AGSTSTAGDDTQY
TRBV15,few,ATSTGSGQPQH
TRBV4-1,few,ASSQEGAGVPYNEQF
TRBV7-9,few,ASSPKLGLAKNIQY
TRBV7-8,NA,ASSPRDRGNPRAGANVLT
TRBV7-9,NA,ASSSRGTHFGNTEAF
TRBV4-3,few,ASSQDTRVAEQY
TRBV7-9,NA,ASSVRASRNSYEQY
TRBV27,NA,ASTTGPLEGETQY
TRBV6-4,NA,ASSELAGGADTQY
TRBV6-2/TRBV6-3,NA,ASSYPGDLGGGDEQY
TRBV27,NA,ASSHRTEGETQY
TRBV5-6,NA,ASSISQDEAF
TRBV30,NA,AWSGYSGAEAF
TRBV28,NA,ASSPRGRGGGYEQY
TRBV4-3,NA,ASSHTGVGANVLT
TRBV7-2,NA,ASSLGGGRRGGTQY
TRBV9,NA,ASSVGTRSAQSEQF
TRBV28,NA,ASGGTGGGTGELF
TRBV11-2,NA,ASSLDRYHEQY
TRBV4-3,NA,ASSQDLRLNEAF
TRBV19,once,ASSSGRVNQPQH
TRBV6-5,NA,ATSLAPATDTQY
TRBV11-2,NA,ASSTRTGAGNTIY
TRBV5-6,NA,ASTKDREETQY
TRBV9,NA,ASSVTGGNSPLH
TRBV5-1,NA,ASSFMGLAGVFNEQF
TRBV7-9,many,ASSPSGLSSYEQY
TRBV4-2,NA,ASSQDWTGGPETQY
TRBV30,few,AWSGSKTEAF
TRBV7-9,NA,ASSGSGFAGSIQY
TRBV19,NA,ASSIAEGWATEAF
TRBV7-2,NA,ASSLAPSELLSNQPQH
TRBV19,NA,ASSVQGVSEQF